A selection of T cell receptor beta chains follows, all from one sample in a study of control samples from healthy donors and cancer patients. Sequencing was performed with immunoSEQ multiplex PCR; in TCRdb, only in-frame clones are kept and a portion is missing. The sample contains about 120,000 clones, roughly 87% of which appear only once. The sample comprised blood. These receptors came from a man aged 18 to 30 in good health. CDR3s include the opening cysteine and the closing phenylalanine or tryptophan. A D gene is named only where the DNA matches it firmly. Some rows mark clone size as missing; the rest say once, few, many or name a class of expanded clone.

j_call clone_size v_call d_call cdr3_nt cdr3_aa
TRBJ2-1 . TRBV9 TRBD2 TGTGCCAGCAGCGTAGGGCCTAGCGGATCCTACAATGAGCAGTTCTTC CASSVGPSGSYNEQFF
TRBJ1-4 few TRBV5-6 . TGTGCCAGCAGCTTGGGTCCGAGAACCAATGAAAAACTGTTTTTT CASSLGPRTNEKLFF
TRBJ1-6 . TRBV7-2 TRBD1 TGTGCCAGCAGCAAGGCGACAGGGTTAAACTCACCCCTCCACTTT CASSKATGLNSPLHF
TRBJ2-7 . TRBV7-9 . TGTGCCAGCAGCTTCGGAGGTACCTGGGACGAGCAGTACTTC CASSFGGTWDEQYF
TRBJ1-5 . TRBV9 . TGTGCCAGCAGCGAGGCAGGAGGTCAGCCCCAGCATTTT CASSEAGGQPQHF
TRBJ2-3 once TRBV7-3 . TGTGCCAGCAGCTCAACCCGCCCGATGGGGGCATACCGCACAGATACGCAGTATTTT CASSSTRPMGAYRTDTQYF
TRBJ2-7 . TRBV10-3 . TGTGCCATCCGGGAGCTGTTGGGACAGCGGCCCCACGAGCAGTACTTC CAIRELLGQRPHEQYF
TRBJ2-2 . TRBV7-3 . TGTGCCAGCAGCTCGGTGGGTCGTGCCGGGGAGCTGTTTTTT CASSSVGRAGELFF
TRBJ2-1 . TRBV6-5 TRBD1 TGTGCCAGCAGTCGTGGACAGGGGTCCTACAATGAGCAGTTCTTC CASSRGQGSYNEQFF
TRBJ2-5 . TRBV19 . TGTGCCAGTAGTGCCTTTTGGGGGGAAGAGACCCAGTACTTC CASSAFWGEETQYF
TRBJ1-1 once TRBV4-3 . TGCGCCAGCAGACGGGGGGCCGAAGGGGACACTGAAGCTTTCTTT CASRRGAEGDTEAFF